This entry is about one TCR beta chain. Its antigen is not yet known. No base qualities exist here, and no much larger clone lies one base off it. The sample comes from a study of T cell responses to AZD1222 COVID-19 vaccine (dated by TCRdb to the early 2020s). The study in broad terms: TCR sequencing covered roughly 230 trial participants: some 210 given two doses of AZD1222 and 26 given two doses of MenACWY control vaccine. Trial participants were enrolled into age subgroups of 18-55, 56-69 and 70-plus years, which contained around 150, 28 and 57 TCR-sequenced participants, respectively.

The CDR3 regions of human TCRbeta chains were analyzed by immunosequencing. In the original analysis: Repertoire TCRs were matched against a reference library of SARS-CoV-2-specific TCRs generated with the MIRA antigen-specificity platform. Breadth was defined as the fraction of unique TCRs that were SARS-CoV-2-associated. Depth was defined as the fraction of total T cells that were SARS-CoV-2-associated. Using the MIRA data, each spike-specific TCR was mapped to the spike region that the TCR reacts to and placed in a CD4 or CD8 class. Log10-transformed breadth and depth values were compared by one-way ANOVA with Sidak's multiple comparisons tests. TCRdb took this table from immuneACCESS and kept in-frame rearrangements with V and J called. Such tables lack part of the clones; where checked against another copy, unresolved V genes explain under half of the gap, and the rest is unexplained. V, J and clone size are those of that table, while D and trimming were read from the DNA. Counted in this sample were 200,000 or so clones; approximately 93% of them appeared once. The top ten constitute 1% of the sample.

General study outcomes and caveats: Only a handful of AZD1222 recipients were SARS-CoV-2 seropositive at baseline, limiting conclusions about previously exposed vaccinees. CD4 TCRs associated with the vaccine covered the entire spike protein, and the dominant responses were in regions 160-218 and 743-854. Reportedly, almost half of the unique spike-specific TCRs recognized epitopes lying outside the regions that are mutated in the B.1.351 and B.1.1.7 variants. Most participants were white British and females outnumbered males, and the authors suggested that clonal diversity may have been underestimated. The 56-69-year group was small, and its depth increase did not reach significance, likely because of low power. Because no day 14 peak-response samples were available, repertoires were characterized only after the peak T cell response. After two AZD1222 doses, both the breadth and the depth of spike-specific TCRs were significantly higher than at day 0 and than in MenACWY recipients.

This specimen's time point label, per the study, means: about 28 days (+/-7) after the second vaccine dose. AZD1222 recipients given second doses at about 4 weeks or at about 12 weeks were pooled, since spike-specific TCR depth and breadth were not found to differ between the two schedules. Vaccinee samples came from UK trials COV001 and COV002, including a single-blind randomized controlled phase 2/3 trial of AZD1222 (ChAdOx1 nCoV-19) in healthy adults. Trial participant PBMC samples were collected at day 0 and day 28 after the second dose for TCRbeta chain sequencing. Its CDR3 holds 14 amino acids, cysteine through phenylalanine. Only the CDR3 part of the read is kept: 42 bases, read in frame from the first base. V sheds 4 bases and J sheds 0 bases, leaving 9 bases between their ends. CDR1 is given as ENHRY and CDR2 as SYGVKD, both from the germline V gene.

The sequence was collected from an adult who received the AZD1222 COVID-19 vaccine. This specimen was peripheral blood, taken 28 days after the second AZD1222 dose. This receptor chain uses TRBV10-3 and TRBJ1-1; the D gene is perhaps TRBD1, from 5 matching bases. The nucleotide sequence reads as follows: TGTGCCATCAGTGGGGGACTGATGAACACTGAAGCTTTCTTT. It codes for CAISGGLMNTEAFF.